This is a list of T cell receptor beta chains from one sample in a study of cytomegalovirus exposure and HLA in healthy donors. Produced via immunoSEQ multiplex PCR; TCRdb's table is partial and in-frame only. The profile shows about 180,000 clones, 70% to 85% of them singletons. Sequencing used PBMCs. These receptors were obtained from a girl aged 2 to 9 in good health and CMV-seropositive. CDR3s include the opening cysteine and the closing phenylalanine or tryptophan. A D gene is named only where the DNA matches it firmly. Expanded clones get a size class; other rows say once, few or many, or leave the size out.

NA TRBJ1-1 TRBV19 14 TRBD1 CASSLGQTNTEAFF TGTGCCAGTAGTTTGGGACAGACTAACACTGAAGCTTTCTTT
NA TRBJ1-1 TRBV20-1 11 NA CSAVTDTEAFF TGCAGTGCTGTAACGGACACTGAAGCTTTCTTT
NA TRBJ2-7 TRBV30 14 NA CAWNRGPTLPEQYF TGTGCCTGGAATAGGGGTCCCACCCTCCCGGAGCAGTACTTC
NA TRBJ2-1 TRBV27 16 NA CASSFYTGRSYNEQFF TGTGCCAGCAGTTTTTATACGGGTCGCTCCTACAATGAGCAGTTCTTC
NA TRBJ2-1 TRBV5-1 15 NA CASSKSGDPYNEQFF TGCGCCAGCAGCAAAAGCGGAGATCCCTACAATGAGCAGTTCTTC
once TRBJ2-7 TRBV15 15 NA CATSREARGSAEQYF TGTGCCACCAGCAGAGAGGCTCGGGGGAGTGCCGAGCAGTACTTC
NA TRBJ2-5 TRBV12-5 17 TRBD2 CASGLATLAGGGETQYF TGTGCTAGTGGTTTGGCAACTTTGGCGGGAGGTGGAGAGACCCAGTACTTC
NA TRBJ2-6 TRBV28 16 NA CASIGLTTSGANVLTF TGTGCCAGCATCGGGTTGACTACCTCTGGGGCCAACGTCCTGACTTTC
NA TRBJ2-1 TRBV5-1 15 TRBD1 CASSPRGQQGNEQFF TGCGCCAGCAGCCCTCGGGGACAGCAAGGGAATGAGCAGTTCTTC
NA TRBJ1-1 TRBV4-1 14 NA CASSQVYRRFEAFF TGCGCCAGCAGCCAAGTTTATAGGAGATTTGAAGCTTTCTTT
NA TRBJ1-1 TRBV27 14 TRBD1 CASGLGTGITEAFF TGTGCCAGCGGCTTAGGGACAGGGATCACTGAAGCTTTCTTT
NA TRBJ2-2 TRBV30 15 TRBD1 CASDRGLVFTGELFF TGTGCCTCTGACAGGGGGCTGGTTTTCACCGGGGAGCTGTTTTTT
NA TRBJ2-1 TRBV12-5 15 TRBD2 CASGLVAGGYNEQFF TGTGCTAGTGGTTTGGTAGCGGGGGGATACAATGAGCAGTTCTTC
NA TRBJ2-5 TRBV5-4 15 NA CASAVERTYQETQYF TGTGCCAGCGCAGTAGAGCGGACGTACCAAGAGACCCAGTACTTC
NA TRBJ2-6 TRBV29-1 17 NA CSVRPGTSNSGANVLTF TGCAGCGTGCGTCCCGGGACAAGCAACTCTGGGGCCAACGTCCTGACTTTC
NA TRBJ1-3 TRBV9 13 NA CASSPGFRGTIYF TGTGCCAGCAGCCCCGGGTTTAGAGGCACCATATATTTT
NA TRBJ1-1 TRBV6-4 15 NA CASSDRRTAPAEAFF TGTGCCAGCAGTGACAGGAGGACAGCCCCAGCTGAAGCTTTCTTT
NA TRBJ2-2 TRBV10-1 14 NA CASSDSRYTGELFF TGCGCCAGCAGTGACTCACGGTACACCGGGGAGCTGTTTTTT
NA TRBJ1-2 TRBV7-3 15 NA CASSPDPIGGYGYTF TGTGCCAGCAGCCCAGACCCGATAGGGGGCTATGGCTACACCTTC
NA TRBJ1-6 TRBV25-1 14 NA CASSAGGYNSPLHF TGTGCCAGCAGTGCTGGGGGGTATAATTCACCCCTCCACTTT
NA TRBJ2-5 TRBV28 17 TRBD1 CASTATGQRLSQETQYF TGTGCCAGCACGGCAACGGGACAGCGACTCAGTCAAGAGACCCAGTACTTC